This T cell receptor beta chain was observed in a study of cytomegalovirus exposure and HLA in healthy donors. On this clone itself: Antigen: not known.

The CDR3 is 12 residues long. After removal of 4 bases from V and 8 bases from J, the junction contained 8 bases not matched to a gene. Germline V CDR1 and CDR2: GTSNPN, SVGIG (reference sequence). Study results and caveats: In a later analysis, common viral pathogens appeared linked to several of the most significant clusters. Reports credit the classifier with highly specific, highly sensitive diagnosis of cytomegalovirus status. Most subjects had HLA-A and HLA-B alleles reportedly predicted accurately by TCR beta sequences.

13 Jbeta primers and 60 Vbeta primers were used for the PCR. Only in-frame clones appear in the TCRdb table, and some are missing; sequencing was by immunoSEQ multiplex PCR. The sample consists of 100,000 to 130,000 clones, more than 70% of them appearing once. Sequenced input: PBMCs. V and J are TRBV30 and TRBJ2-7, with 7 bases that match TRBD1. This receptor was taken from a man under 40 in good health and CMV-seronegative. This CDR3 reads CAWTRDRVQQYF. The CDR3 DNA is TGTGCCTGGACAAGAGACAGGGTGCAGCAGTACTTC.